A single sample gave rise to the 4 T cell receptor beta chains below, sequenced in a study of blood T cell repertoires in COVID-19. Only in-frame clones appear in the TCRdb table, and some are missing; sequencing was by immunoSEQ multiplex PCR. The table includes under 300,000 clones, 85% to 90% detected once. The sequencing sample was made of peripheral blood. These TCRs come from a woman aged 40 to 49 with acute or convalescent COVID-19.

The chain couples TRBV5-6 to TRBJ2-5, with D perhaps matching TRBD1 (6 bases). V lost 4 bases to trimming and J lost 7 bases, with 14 bases between them. Germline V gene sequence: CDR1 SGHDT, CDR2 YYEEEE. The CDR3 extends over 13 amino acids. The CDR3 coding sequence is TGTGCCAGCAGCCCAGGGACACTCGCGACCCAGTACTTC. This gives the protein CASSPGTLATQYF.

This sequence joins TRBV4-1 and TRBJ1-2; 10 positions agree with TRBD1. The V segment lost 0 bases and the J segment 4 bases; nucleotides outside the gene matches: 8. The CDR3 covers 17 residues. Germline V gives CDR1 MGHRA, CDR2 YSYEKL. CDR3 DNA: TGCGCCAGCAGCCAAGAGGGACAGGGGCTTTTAAGCTATGGCTACACCTTC. Encoded protein: CASSQEGQGLLSYGYTF.

This clone was observed a few times. The chain uses TRBV2 and TRBJ2-7; 9 bases are a match to TRBD1. CDR3 length equals 14 residues. Trimming at V came to 7 bases and at J to 2 bases, leaving 6 bases not matched to a gene. CDR1 is SNHLY, CDR2 FYNNEI, per germline. CDR3 amino acids: CASTGQGIPYEQYV. Written as DNA, the CDR3 is TGTGCCAGCACGGGACAGGGAATCCCCTACGAGCAGTACGTC.

This clone has just one count. The gene calls are TRBV15 and TRBJ1-6, with a weak D call TRBD1 (6 bases). Germline CDR1 LNHNV, CDR2 YYDKDF (reference sequence). V lost 3 bases and J lost 0, with 15 bases in between. The CDR3 runs 18 residues. CDR3 sequence reads: CATSRRLGQSSYNSPLHF. In DNA, the CDR3 is TGTGCCACCAGCAGGAGACTCGGACAGAGCTCCTATAATTCACCCCTCCACTTT. The full variable domain, completed using reference TRBV15 and TRBJ1-6, is DAMVIQNPRYQVTQFGKPVTLSCSQTLNHNVMYWYQQKSSQAPKLLFHYYDKDFNNEADTPDNFQSRRPNTSFCFLDIRSPGLGDTAMYLCATSRRLGQSSYNSPLHFGNGTRLTVT.